The 16 T cell receptor beta chains below come from one sample, sequenced in a study of T cell clonality in common variable immunodeficiency. This table comes from immunoSEQ multiplex PCR, and its TCRdb copy is limited to in-frame clones, with some not included. Recorded here are about 43,000 clones, none singletons. Sequencing was done on a sample of peripheral blood mononuclear cells. These receptors were taken from a person aged 18 to 70 in good health.

This clone was recorded many times. The read ends 3 residues shy of where the CDR3 ends; the end is completed using the germline J gene. The chain employs TRBV10-3 and TRBJ2-3, with 11 positions matching TRBD1. V shed 7 bases and J 6 bases; nucleotides not matched to a gene: 6. Germline values: CDR1 ENHRY, CDR2 SYGVKD. This CDR3 has 14 residues. This chain's CDR3 is CAINSGQGVDTQYF. The CDR3 DNA, read in part, is TGTGCCATCAACTCGGGACAGGGGGTCGATACG.

This clone was detected ten times or more. Sequence at one end of the junction differs from germline and may be a read error. Read sequence stops 3 residues before the CDR3 end, and the germline J gene provides the missing end. V usage is TRBV4-2 and J usage is TRBJ1-2; D is perhaps TRBD1 (5 bases). Germline V gene sequence: CDR1 LGHNA, CDR2 YNFKEQ. The CDR3 is 14 amino acids. This CDR3 reads CASSQERGFGGYTF. The sequenced part of the CDR3 DNA is TGCGCCAGCAGCCAAGAAAGGGGCTTCGGTGGC.

This clone was detected ten times or more. The read ends 3 residues early relative to the CDR3; the germline J gene fills the gap. The chain uses TRBV18 and TRBJ2-2, with 7 bases identical to TRBD2. Germline values: CDR1 KGHSH, CDR2 LQKENI. This CDR3 has 16 amino acids. J lost 4 bases, V lost 5 bases, and 10 bases had no gene match. CDR3 amino acids: CASSAMSGTGTGELFF. CDR3 DNA (partial): TGTGCCAGCTCAGCGATGAGCGGGACGGGCACCGGGGAG.

Many counts were recorded for this clone. The read halts 3 residues ahead of the CDR3 end, with the missing end drawn from the germline J gene. This sequence joins TRBV5-4 and TRBJ2-7, with 7 bases matching TRBD1. CDR3 length: 12 amino acids. Germline assignment: CDR1 SGHNT and CDR2 YYREEE (reference sequence). Trimming removed 3 bases from V and 4 bases from J; junction bases left unmatched: 1. Incomplete CDR3 DNA: TGTGCCAGCAGCTGGGACAGTTACGAG. The encoded protein is CASSWDSYE. The full CDR3 reads CASSWDSYEQYF.

This clone was recorded at least ten times. A junction end diverges from the germline sequence, so it may reflect a read error. The CDR3 reads CASRRTGESEAFF. The sequenced CDR3 bases are TGCGCCAGCAGGCGGACAGGGGAATCTGAA. The chain links TRBV4-2 to TRBJ1-1, with 9 bases lining up with TRBD1. The observed sequence ends 3 residues before the CDR3 terminus, with the missing tail filled in from the germline J gene. The CDR3 is 13 residues long. CDR1 LGHNA and CDR2 YNFKEQ come from the germline V gene.

In its sample, this clone was seen many times. CDR3 DNA, as far as it was read: TGTGCCATCACCAGCGCGGATAGCACAGATACG. Amino acids: CAITSADSTDT. The whole CDR3 region reads CAITSADSTDTQYF. The chain combines TRBV10-3 with TRBJ2-3; D is undetermined. The read comes to an end 3 residues before the CDR3 does, leaving the germline J gene to fill in the end. The CDR3 extends over 14 amino acids. V shed 7 bases and J shed 0 bases, with 11 bases lying between them. Germline V gene sequence: CDR1 ENHRY, CDR2 SYGVKD.

This clone was observed many times. The CDR3 goes on 3 residues after the read ends, and that part is filled in from the germline J gene. The chain has TRBV20-1 and TRBJ1-2, with 9 nucleotides matching TRBD1. This CDR3 is 14 amino acids long. CDR1 and CDR2 (germline): DFQATT, SNEGSKA (reference sequence). V gave up 3 bases and J gave up 4 bases; unmatched junction bases: 6. The CDR3 bases that were read are TGCAGTGCTAGGGGGACAGGGATTTCCTATGGC. Protein sequence: CSARGTGISYG. In full, the CDR3 is CSARGTGISYGYTF.

The table lists this clone with many counts. The read terminates 3 residues ahead of where the CDR3 ends, so the germline J gene completes it. The chain joins TRBV19 to TRBJ1-6, with 10 bases matching TRBD1. From germline, CDR1 is LNHDA and CDR2 SQIVND (reference sequence). Unmatched junction bases numbered 1, after V lost 8 bases and J lost 9 bases. This CDR3 comprises 12 residues. CDR3 residues: CASRDRGSPLHF. The CDR3 DNA, read in part, is TGTGCCAGTCGGGACAGGGGTTCACCC.

This clone was observed at least ten times. The read comes to an end 3 residues before the CDR3 does, leaving the germline J gene to fill in the end. This chain connects TRBV20-1 to TRBJ1-5, with D tentatively TRBD1 (6 bases). V gave up 0 bases and J gave up 0 bases, with 15 bases separating them. The CDR3 consists of 17 residues. Germline values: CDR1 DFQATT, CDR2 SNEGSKA (reference sequence). CDR3 bases read: TGCAGTGCTAGAGATGGGGCAGGGGATTATAGCAATCAGCCC. Protein sequence: CSARDGAGDYSNQP. The CDR3 in full is CSARDGAGDYSNQPQHF.

In its sample, this clone was seen many times. The CDR3 goes on 3 residues after the read ends, and that part is filled in from the germline J gene. This chain joins TRBV4-2 and TRBJ1-3; no clear D. In germline, CDR1 is LGHNA, CDR2 YNFKEQ. The length of the CDR3 is 14 residues. V gave up 0 bases and J gave up 4 bases, with 7 bases separating them. The sequenced CDR3 bases are TGTGCCAGCAGCCAAGAGAGGGCGGGAAACACC. This sequence encodes CASSQERAGNT. The entire CDR3 protein is CASSQERAGNTIYF.

This clone was counted a few times. The read ends 3 residues before the CDR3 terminus; that terminus is restored from the germline J gene. V is TRBV2 and J is TRBJ2-7; 8 positions match TRBD1. In germline, CDR1 is SNHLY, CDR2 FYNNEI. With 6 bases clipped from V and 4 bases from J, the junction kept 2 bases outside the gene matches. The length of the CDR3 is 12 residues. The CDR3 sequence: CASRWDRYEQYF. The sequenced CDR3 bases are TGTGCCAGCAGGTGGGACAGGTACGAG.

This clone was picked up many times. The DNA ends 3 residues before the CDR3 does, and the rest of the CDR3 is filled in from the germline J gene. The chain has TRBV5-4 and TRBJ1-4; maybe TRBD1 (6 bases). This CDR3 is built from 16 residues. Trimming removed 3 bases from V and 3 bases from J, with 15 bases in between. Looked up from germline, CDR1 is SGHNT and CDR2 is YYREEE (reference sequence). Partial CDR3 DNA: TGTGCCAGCAGCTCCGTAGGGGCAGGGGCTAATGAAAAA. This translates into CASSSVGAGANEK. The full CDR3 is CASSSVGAGANEKLFF. The complete variable domain, with remaining parts taken from reference TRBV5-4 and TRBJ1-4, reads ETGVTQSPTHLIKTRGQQVTLRCSSQSGHNTVSWYQQALGQGPQFIFQYYREEENGRGNFPPRFSGLQFPNYSSELNVNALELDDSALYLCASSSVGAGANEKLFFGSGTQLSVL.

This clone was picked up many times. The read ends 3 residues shy of where the CDR3 ends; the end is completed using the germline J gene. This chain joins TRBV23-1 and TRBJ2-2; D uncertain. TRBV23-1 is reported as an ORF; its role is uncertain. V was trimmed by 9 bases and J by 8 bases, leaving 4 bases between them. This CDR3 spans 9 amino acids. The CDR3 here is CASKGELFF. The DNA read from the CDR3 is TGCGCCAGTAAAGGGGAG.

This clone was observed at least ten times. The CDR3 end lies 3 residues beyond the end of the read and is filled in from the germline J gene. This chain connects TRBV6-2 or TRBV6-3 to TRBJ2-1, with 9 bases that match TRBD1. V was clipped by 4 bases and J by 6 bases; unmatched bases: 7. The V gene's germline CDR1 is MNHEY and CDR2 SVGEGT. CDR3 size: 15 residues. The sequenced part of the CDR3 DNA is TGTGCCAGCAGTTTAGGGACAGGGTGGAGCAATGAG. Protein: CASSLGTGWSNE. The CDR3 as a whole reads CASSLGTGWSNEQFF.

This clone has a count of ten or more. The sequenced fragment ends 3 residues before the CDR3 boundary, so the rest is inferred from the germline J gene. The chain combines TRBV30 with TRBJ1-4; the match to TRBD1 covers 7 bases. Germline loops: CDR1 GTSNPN, CDR2 SVGIG (reference sequence). V lost 4 bases and J lost 5; bases outside the gene matches: 4. This CDR3 has 13 amino acids. The sequenced CDR3 bases are TGTGCCTGGAAGGGGGGACAGAATGAAAAA. Its translation: CAWKGGQNEK. The whole CDR3 sequence reads CAWKGGQNEKLFF.

This clone has at least ten counts. The CDR3 end is not reached by the read, which stops 3 residues before it; the germline J gene fills it in. This chain joins TRBV5-1 and TRBJ1-4, with 9 positions matching TRBD1. The CDR3 sequence is 16 residues long. CDR1 and CDR2 (germline): SGHRS, YFSETQ. The J segment lost 1 base and the V segment lost 0 bases, leaving 1 base of the junction unmatched. CDR3 DNA (partial): TGCGCCAGCAGCTTGGGACAGGGGGGAACTAATGAAAAA. This sequence encodes CASSLGQGGTNEK. The whole CDR3 reads CASSLGQGGTNEKLFF.